The 25 T cell receptor beta chains listed next were all sequenced from one sample in a study of T cells in Graves' hyperthyroidism and ophthalmopathy. RNA transcripts gave rise to amplified TCR beta CDR3 regions. First-round RT-PCR targeting the TCR CDR3 was performed with the HTBI primer set. TCRdb re-analysed the multiplex PCR reads in MiXCR, keeping a single row per CDR3 protein. The sample yields 690,000 or so distinct CDR3 sequences, roughly a sixth seen once. The specimen sequenced was blood. The receptors derive from a woman aged 45-65 years with Graves' hyperthyroidism that later progressed to Graves' ophthalmopathy.

The V call is TRBV19, the J call TRBJ1-1; no clear D. The V gene lost 3 bases and the J gene lost 4 bases, with 15 bases spanning the gap. The germline CDR1 and CDR2 sequences are LNHDA and SQIVND (reference sequence). This CDR3 spans 15 amino acids. The CDR3 loop is CASSIREGLGTEAFF. CDR3 coding DNA: TGTGCCAGTAGTATTCGTGAGGGTTTGGGCACTGAAGCTTTCTTT.

The rearrangement links TRBV3-1 to TRBJ2-3, with D tentatively TRBD1 (5 bases). The CDR3 runs 15 residues. With 2 bases removed from V and 6 bases from J, the gap between germline ends came to 15 bases. CDR1 is LGHDT and CDR2 is YNNKEL in the germline V gene (reference sequence). The DNA of the CDR3 is TGTGCCAGCAGCCAACAACTCCAGGGAATTGATACGCAGTATTTT. Its protein is CASSQQLQGIDTQYF.

As regards this clonotype: One junction end does not reproduce the germline sequence, and a read error may be involved. The V call is TRBV10-3, the J call TRBJ2-2; D may be TRBD2 (6 bases). The CDR3 spans 12 residues. Germline lookup yields CDR1 ENHRY and CDR2 SYGVKD. CDR3: CAISDEPGELFF. The CDR3 DNA is TGTGCCATCAGTGATGAACCGGGGGAACTGTTTTTT.

This clonotype turned up a few times. This sequence joins TRBV10-3 and TRBJ1-2, with D possibly TRBD1 on 5 matching bases. The CDR3 is 14 residues long. Germline lookup yields CDR1 ENHRY and CDR2 SYGVKD. With 8 bases removed from V and 3 bases from J, the gap between germline ends came to 16 bases. The CDR3 here is CAIGPGLTDYGYTF. Here the CDR3 DNA reads TGTGCCATCGGACCAGGGTTAACGGACTATGGCTACACCTTC.

This rearrangement joins TRBV29-1 to TRBJ1-2, with 7 bases lining up with TRBD1. The CDR3 is made up of 13 amino acids. The V segment lost 3 bases and the J segment 4 bases; nucleotides outside the gene matches: 5. Germline CDR1 reads SQVTM; CDR2 reads ANQGSEA. In nucleotides, the CDR3 is TGCAGCGTTGACGGGACAGCAACCTATGGCTACACCTTC. Encoded protein: CSVDGTATYGYTF.

Many counts were recorded for this clonotype. The chain recombines TRBV18 with TRBJ1-2; D possibly corresponds to TRBD1 (6 bases). Trimming shortened V by 2 bases and J by 8 bases, and 12 bases separated the two germline ends. Germline V gene sequence: CDR1 KGHSH, CDR2 LQKENI. The CDR3 runs 13 residues. CDR3 protein: CASSPSGADGYTF. Here the CDR3 DNA reads TGTGCCAGCTCACCATCGGGGGCCGACGGCTACACCTTC.

This clonotype was recorded once. V is TRBV19 and J is TRBJ2-1; D remains ambiguous. This CDR3 contains 14 residues. Between the trimmed V and J ends, which lost 0 bases and 0 bases, there was a span of 3 bases. Germline V gene sequence: CDR1 LNHDA, CDR2 SQIVND (reference sequence). CDR3 amino acids: CASSIEASYNEQFF. The CDR3 DNA reads TGTGCCAGTAGTATAGAGGCCTCCTACAATGAGCAGTTCTTC.

Many counts were recorded for this clonotype. The V and J genes are TRBV5-6 and TRBJ2-3; D gene unclear. The CDR3 consists of 15 residues. Germline V gene lookup returns CDR1 SGHDT and CDR2 YYEEEE. The V end was cut by 0 bases, the J end by 0 bases, with 8 bases between. CDR3 residues: CASSLGPISTDTQYF. DNA of the CDR3: TGTGCCAGCAGCTTGGGACCGATTAGCACAGATACGCAGTATTTT.

The V gene is TRBV5-5, the J gene TRBJ1-4; no firm D call. This CDR3 is 14 amino acids long. Germline-derived CDR1 and CDR2 are SGHKS and YYEKEE (reference sequence). Trimming removed 4 bases at V and 3 bases at J, with 10 bases between. In DNA, the CDR3 is TGTGCCAGCAGCCGAGCCGGGTCTAATGAAAAACTGTTTTTT. It yields the protein CASSRAGSNEKLFF.

This clonotype was counted ten times or more. This chain's CDR3 is CATSRVLRGGYYEQYF. CDR3 nucleotide sequence: TGTGCCACCAGCAGAGTTCTCCGTGGCGGTTACTACGAGCAGTACTTC. The chain joins TRBV15 to TRBJ2-7; D not resolved. This CDR3 is built from 16 residues. V lost 1 base and J 3 bases, leaving 16 bases between the germline ends. Germline V gives CDR1 LNHNV, CDR2 YYDKDF (reference sequence).

This clonotype was seen at least ten times. The chain links TRBV7-8 to TRBJ2-3, with D perhaps given as TRBD1 or TRBD2 (5 bases each). Germline CDR1 reads SGHVS; CDR2 reads FQNEAQ. CDR3 length: 12 residues. Trimming cost V 4 bases and J 6 bases, with 8 bases left between them. CDR3 DNA: TGTGCCAGCAGCTCGGGGCCCGATACGCAGTATTTT. Its translation is CASSSGPDTQYF. The whole variable domain, remainder taken from reference TRBV7-8 and TRBJ2-3, is GAGVSQSPRYKVAKRGQDVALRCDPISGHVSLFWYQQALGQGPEFLTYFQNEAQLDKSGLPSDRFFAERPEGSVSTLKIQRTQQEDSAVYLCASSSGPDTQYFGPGTRLTVL.

The chain uses TRBV3-1 and TRBJ2-2; the match to TRBD1 covers 7 bases. The germline gives CDR1 LGHDT, CDR2 YNNKEL (reference sequence). The CDR3 sequence is 16 residues long. V lost 4 bases and J lost 6; bases outside the gene matches: 11. The CDR3 bases are TGTGCCAGCAGCCGGAATCCACAGGGGTGGGCCGGGGAGCTGTTTTTT. This translates into CASSRNPQGWAGELFF.

The rearrangement links TRBV3-1 to TRBJ2-2; D gene uncertain. Germline-derived CDR1 and CDR2 are LGHDT and YNNKEL (reference sequence). With 2 bases removed from V and 4 bases from J, the gap between germline ends came to 14 bases. The CDR3 runs to 16 residues. In DNA form, the CDR3 reads TGTGCCAGCAGCCAAAGACGGGCCACTGGCACCGGGGAGCTGTTTTTT. Residues: CASSQRRATGTGELFF.

This clonotype was picked up many times. The chain joins TRBV27 to TRBJ1-5; D not certain. Trimming cost V 9 bases and J 0 bases, with 21 bases left between them. CDR3 length: 17 amino acids. Germline CDR1 MNHEY, CDR2 SMNVEV (reference sequence). The CDR3 nucleotides read TGTGCCAGTATTGCCGCCCAAGGTCTCCTTAGCAATCAGCCCCAGCATTTT. Amino acid sequence: CASIAAQGLLSNQPQHF.

V gene TRBV6-5 combines with J gene TRBJ2-5; D possibly corresponds to TRBD1 (5 bases). Deletions cut 7 bases from V and 5 bases from J, with 17 bases between. The CDR3 runs to 14 residues. The germline CDR1 and CDR2 sequences are MNHEY and SVGAGI. DNA for the CDR3: TGTGCCAGCAATTTTAGGGGATCCCAGGAGACCCAGTACTTC. Translating gives CASNFRGSQETQYF.

This clonotype was picked up a small number of times. The chain couples TRBV9 to TRBJ2-4; D is uncertain. The CDR3 consists of 15 residues. The ends were cut back, 0 bases at V and 8 bases at J, with 15 bases in the middle. Germline assignment: CDR1 SGDLS and CDR2 YYNGEE. The CDR3: CASSVGSNQADIQYF. The DNA for the CDR3 is TGTGCCAGCAGCGTAGGATCCAACCAGGCCGACATTCAGTACTTC. Based on the CDR3 plus reference TRBV9 and TRBJ2-4, the full variable domain is DSGVTQTPKHLITATGQRVTLRCSPRSGDLSVYWYQQSLDQGLQFLIQYYNGEERAKGNILERFSAQQFPDLHSELNLSSLELGDSALYFCASSVGSNQADIQYFGAGTRLSVL.

In its sample, this clonotype was seen many times. The V call is TRBV6-1, the J call TRBJ2-2; D possibly corresponds to TRBD2 (6 bases). Germline CDR1 is MNHNS and CDR2 is SASEGT. The CDR3 is 16 amino acids. V gave up 6 bases and J gave up 5 bases, with 19 bases separating them. The CDR3 nucleotides are TGTGCCAGCAGCCTAACACCGGGGGTATCGACCGGGGAGCTGTTTTTT. Protein product: CASSLTPGVSTGELFF.

The gene calls are TRBV2 and TRBJ1-5, with D uncertain. Germline CDR1 and CDR2: SNHLY and FYNNEI. V dropped 4 bases and J dropped 0 bases, with 7 bases sitting between them. This CDR3 spans 14 amino acids. CDR3 DNA: TGTGCCAGCAGTGCTAGCTTTAGCAATCAGCCCCAGCATTTT. Protein sequence: CASSASFSNQPQHF.

The CDR3 DNA reads TGCGCCAGCAGCCTTGACCGGGACCCAAGCAGTTCACCCCTCCACTTT. Protein sequence: CASSLDRDPSSSPLHF. The rearrangement joins TRBV4-1 to TRBJ1-6; TRBD1 might be the D (5 bases). With 4 bases removed from V and 9 bases from J, the gap between germline ends came to 19 bases. The CDR3 contains 16 residues. Germline lookup yields CDR1 MGHRA and CDR2 YSYEKL.

In regard to this clonotype: A much larger clonotype is one base distant, so this may be a read error. This rearrangement joins TRBV2 to TRBJ1-5; 8 positions match TRBD1. The germline gives CDR1 SNHLY, CDR2 FYNNEI. CDR3 size: 17 residues. The CDR3 sequence: CVSGGRRQGLRGQPQHF. The CDR3 region has the DNA TGTGTCAGCGGGGGGAGAAGACAGGGGCTACGAGGTCAGCCCCAGCATTTT. The variable domain in full, completed from reference TRBV2 and TRBJ1-5, reads EPEVTQTPSHQVTQMGQEVILRCVPISNHLYFYWYRQILGQKVEFLVSFYNNEISEKSEIFDDQFSVERPDGSNFTLKIRSTKLEDSAMYFCVSGGRRQGLRGQPQHFGDGTRLSIL.

This clonotype was seen only a few times. The chain employs TRBV6-1 and TRBJ1-1; unclear D gene. V lost 6 bases and J 3 bases, leaving 14 bases between the germline ends. This CDR3 has 14 residues. Germline V gene lookup returns CDR1 MNHNS and CDR2 SASEGT. The CDR3 region is CASSLRDGDTEAFF. CDR3 in DNA: TGTGCCAGCAGCTTGAGGGATGGGGACACTGAAGCTTTCTTT.

This clonotype was counted at least ten times. The chain combines TRBV7-8 with TRBJ1-2; 7 bases match TRBD1. Germline CDR1 reads SGHVS; CDR2 reads FQNEAQ. With 4 bases clipped from V and 2 bases from J, the junction kept 7 bases outside the gene matches. The CDR3 sequence is 15 residues long. The CDR3 reads CASSSDRVVNYGYTF. The CDR3 DNA sequence: TGTGCCAGCAGCTCAGACAGGGTCGTCAACTATGGCTACACCTTC.

In its sample, this clonotype was seen a few times. One end of the junction does not line up with germline, which may come from a read error. This rearrangement joins TRBV7-7 to TRBJ2-7, with TRBD1 matching 9 bases. The CDR3 is 14 amino acids. Germline values: CDR1 SSHAT, CDR2 FNYEAQ (reference sequence). The CDR3 loop reads CASSSGTGLSEQYF. DNA for the CDR3: TGTGCTAGCAGCTCCGGGACAGGGTTATCCGAGCAGTACTTC.

V gene TRBV27 combines with J gene TRBJ1-1; TRBD1 might be the D (5 bases). V lost 2 bases, J lost 3 bases, and 10 bases lay in between. CDR1 is MNHEY, CDR2 SMNVEV, per germline (reference sequence). This CDR3 region has 14 residues. DNA of the CDR3: TGTGCCAGCAGTTTAATGGGAGGGGACACTGAAGCTTTCTTT. Residues: CASSLMGGDTEAFF.

This clonotype was observed many times. This rearrangement joins TRBV12-3 or TRBV12-4 to TRBJ1-5; D possibly corresponds to TRBD1 (5 bases). The CDR3 extends over 13 amino acids. Trimming took 1 base from V and 6 from J, leaving 7 bases between them. In nucleotides, the CDR3 is TGTGCCAGCAGTTTAGACAGGCGTCAGCCCCAGCATTTT. It specifies CASSLDRRQPQHF.